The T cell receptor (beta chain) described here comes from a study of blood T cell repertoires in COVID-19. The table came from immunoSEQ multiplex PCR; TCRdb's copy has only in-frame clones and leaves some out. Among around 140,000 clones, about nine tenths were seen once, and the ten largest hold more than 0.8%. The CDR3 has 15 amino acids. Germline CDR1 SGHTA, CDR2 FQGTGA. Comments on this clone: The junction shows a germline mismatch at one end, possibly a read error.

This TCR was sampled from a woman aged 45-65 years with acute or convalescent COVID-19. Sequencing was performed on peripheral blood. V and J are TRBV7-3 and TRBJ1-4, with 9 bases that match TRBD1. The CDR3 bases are TGTGCCAGCAGCGTAACAGGGGGCCCTAATGAAAAACTGTTTTTT. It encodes CASSVTGGPNEKLFF.